The rows below give T cell receptor beta chains drawn from one sample of a study of regulatory T cells in long-lasting Graves disease. From the multiplex PCR reads, TCRdb called clonotypes with MiXCR, one entry per CDR3 protein. The sample yields around 470,000 distinct CDR3 sequences, 14% seen once. This sample was also put to use in a study of T cells in Graves' hyperthyroidism and ophthalmopathy.

The sample in question was peripheral blood mononuclear cells (PBMCs), obtained at new diagnosis, from a patient treated with antithyroid drugs. The receptors stem from a woman in her fifties or sixties with Graves disease. Both conserved end residues are part of each CDR3. A D gene is named only where the DNA matches it firmly. Expanded clones are given a class, and other clones once, few, many or no size at all.

size	D	V	J	CDR3	DNA
many	TRBD1	TRBV28	TRBJ1-2	CASRETGGLVGGYTF	TGTGCCAGCAGGGAAACAGGGGGTTTAGTTGGTGGCTACACCTTC
many	TRBD2	TRBV6-1	TRBJ2-1	CASSEVLSGRLNNEQFF	TGTGCCAGCAGTGAAGTCCTTAGCGGGAGATTGAACAATGAGCAGTTCTTC
.	.	TRBV5-1	TRBJ2-5	CASSLGQGWQETQYF	TGCGCCAGCAGCTTGGGGCAGGGGTGGCAAGAGACCCAGTACTTC
many	TRBD1	TRBV11-2	TRBJ2-5	CASSLGQGRETQYF	TGTGCCAGCAGCCTAGGACAGGGAAGGGAGACCCAGTACTTC
few	TRBD1	TRBV6-1	TRBJ1-3	CASHRQGRNTIYF	TGTGCCAGCCATAGACAGGGGAGAAACACCATATATTTT
.	TRBD2	TRBV6-1	TRBJ2-1	CASTRGTSRYSEQFF	TGTGCCAGCACCAGGGGGACTAGCAGGTACAGTGAGCAGTTCTTC
.	TRBD1	TRBV20-1	TRBJ1-5	CSARRQGAADQPQHF	TGCAGTGCTAGAAGACAGGGGGCTGCGGATCAGCCCCAGCATTTT
many	.	TRBV20-1	TRBJ1-2	CSARALGQGGDYGYTF	TGCAGTGCTAGAGCTCTAGGCCAGGGTGGCGACTATGGCTACACCTTC
many	TRBD1	TRBV7-3	TRBJ1-1	CASSATGGNTEAFF	TGTGCCAGCAGCGCGACAGGGGGCAACACTGAAGCTTTCTTT
.	.	TRBV7-9	TRBJ2-5	CASSSYTYGQETQYF	TGTGCCAGCAGCTCCTATACCTACGGACAAGAGACCCAGTACTTC
few	.	TRBV9	TRBJ2-1	CASSTSQGLNEQFF	TGTGCCAGCAGCACCTCACAGGGACTGAATGAGCAGTTCTTC
.	TRBD1	TRBV7-9	TRBJ2-7	CASSLDRGDEQYF	TGTGCCAGCAGCTTAGACAGGGGTGACGAGCAGTACTTC
many	.	TRBV5-1	TRBJ1-4	CASSFATNEKLFF	TGTGCCAGCAGCTTTGCAACTAATGAAAAACTGTTTTTT
many	TRBD2	TRBV6-1	TRBJ2-7	CASSEAGGGFHEQYF	TGTGCCAGCAGTGAAGCCGGCGGGGGGTTCCACGAGCAGTACTTC